The clone carrying this T cell receptor (beta chain) was picked up one time. Some clones are missing from TCRdb's copy, which holds only in-frame ones; the method was immunoSEQ multiplex PCR. The sample holds about 250,000 clones; around 80% are singletons and the top ten take approximately 5.9%. These data originate in a study of blood T cell repertoires in COVID-19. With 3 bases removed from V and 5 bases from J, the gap between germline ends came to 13 bases. Per the germline V gene, CDR1 is SGHVS and CDR2 is FQNEAQ. The CDR3 is 14 amino acids. This receptor was taken from a man older than 75 with acute or convalescent COVID-19. The rearrangement uses TRBV7-8 and TRBJ1-1, with D tentatively TRBD1 (6 bases). The sequenced sample consisted of peripheral blood. CDR3 bases: TGTGCCAGCAGCTTTTCACAGGGATGGACTGAAGCTTTCTTT. Protein product: CASSFSQGWTEAFF. Full variable domain (remainder filled in from reference TRBV7-8 and TRBJ1-1): GAGVSQSPRYKVAKRGQDVALRCDPISGHVSLFWYQQALGQGPEFLTYFQNEAQLDKSGLPSDRFFAERPEGSVSTLKIQRTQQEDSAVYLCASSFSQGWTEAFFGQGTRLTVV.